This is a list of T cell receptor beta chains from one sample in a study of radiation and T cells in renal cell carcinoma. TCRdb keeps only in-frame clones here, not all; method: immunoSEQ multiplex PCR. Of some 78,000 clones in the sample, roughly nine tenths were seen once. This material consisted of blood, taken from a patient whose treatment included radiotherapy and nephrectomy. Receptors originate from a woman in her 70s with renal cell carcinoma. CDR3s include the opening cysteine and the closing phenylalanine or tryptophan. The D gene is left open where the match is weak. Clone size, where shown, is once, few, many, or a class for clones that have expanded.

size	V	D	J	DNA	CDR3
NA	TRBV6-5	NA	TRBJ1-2	TGTGCCAGCAGTTACTCTTGGACAGACTATGGCTACACCTTC	CASSYSWTDYGYTF
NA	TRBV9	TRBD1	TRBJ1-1	TGTGCCAGCAGCGTAGGTCCCGGGACAGGGGGCACTGAAGCTTTCTTT	CASSVGPGTGGTEAFF
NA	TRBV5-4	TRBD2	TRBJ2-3	TGTGCCAGCAGCCCGGGACTAGCGGGGGGGGGAGATACGCAGTATTTT	CASSPGLAGGGDTQYF
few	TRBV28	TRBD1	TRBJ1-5	TGTGCCAGCAGGCTGGACAGGCCTAGCAATCAGCCCCAGCATTTT	CASRLDRPSNQPQHF
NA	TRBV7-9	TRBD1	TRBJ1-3	TGTGCCAGCATCGACTCCCCGGGACAGATATACTCTGGAAACACCATATATTTT	CASIDSPGQIYSGNTIYF
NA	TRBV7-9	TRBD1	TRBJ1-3	TGTGCCAGCAGCTCGACAGGGTCTGGAAACACCATATATTTT	CASSSTGSGNTIYF
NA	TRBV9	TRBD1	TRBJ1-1	TGTGCCAGCAGCCCGACAGGGGCGAACACTGAAGCTTTCTTT	CASSPTGANTEAFF
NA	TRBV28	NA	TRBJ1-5	TGTGCCAGCAGTACGCCGGGACTGGGCAATCAGCCCCAGCATTTT	CASSTPGLGNQPQHF
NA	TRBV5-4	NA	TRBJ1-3	TGTGCCAGCAGCTCCCGGGTTGGAAACACCATATATTTT	CASSSRVGNTIYF
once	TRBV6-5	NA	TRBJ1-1	TGTGCCAGCAGGAGGGACCTACTAGACACTGAAGCTTTCTTT	CASRRDLLDTEAFF
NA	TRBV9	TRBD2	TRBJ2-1	TGTGCCAGCAGCGTGGGACTACCCACAAGGGAGCAGTTCTTC	CASSVGLPTREQFF
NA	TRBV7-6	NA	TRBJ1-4	TGTGCCAGCAGCACATATATGGACGATGAAAAACTGTTTTTT	CASSTYMDDEKLFF
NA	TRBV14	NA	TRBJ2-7	TGTGCCAGCAGCCAACTTCAGGGAATTCGGGACGAGCAGTACTTC	CASSQLQGIRDEQYF
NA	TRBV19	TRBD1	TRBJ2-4	TGTGCCAGTAGTCCCCAGGGGGCCGGCAAAAACATTCAGTACTTC	CASSPQGAGKNIQYF
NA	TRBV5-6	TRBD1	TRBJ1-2	TGTGCCAGCAGCCCCCAAACTGGGACAGGGGATGGCTACACCTTC	CASSPQTGTGDGYTF
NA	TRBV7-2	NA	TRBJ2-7	TGTGCCAGCAGCTTAGCGCGGGGGCCGTACTACGAGCAGTACTTC	CASSLARGPYYEQYF
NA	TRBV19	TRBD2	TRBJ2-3	TGTGCCAGTAGCCCCGGGACTAACACAGATACGCAGTATTTT	CASSPGTNTDTQYF
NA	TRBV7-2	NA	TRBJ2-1	TGTGCCAGCAGCTTAGGGGAGTGGGGGACCTACAATGAGCAGTTCTTC	CASSLGEWGTYNEQFF
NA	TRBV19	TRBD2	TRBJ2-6	TGTGCCAGTGCGGGAGGACGGGCTATTTCTGGGGCCAACGTCCTGACTTTC	CASAGGRAISGANVLTF
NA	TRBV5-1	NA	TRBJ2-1	TGCGCCAGCAGCTTCCGGGCCTCGCTGCATGAGCAGTTCTTC	CASSFRASLHEQFF
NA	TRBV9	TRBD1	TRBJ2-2	TGTGCCAGCAGCCCCCGGGACAGGGGCGCCGGGGAGCTGTTTTTT	CASSPRDRGAGELFF
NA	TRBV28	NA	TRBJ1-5	TGTGCCAGCAGTCACCCGGGACCCGCACCCAATCAGCCCCAGCATTTT	CASSHPGPAPNQPQHF
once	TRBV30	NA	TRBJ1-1	TGTGCCTGGACCCGTAGTGAAGCTTTCTTT	CAWTRSEAFF
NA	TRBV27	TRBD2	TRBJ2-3	TGTGCCAGCAGTTTATTAGCGGGGGGCCACACAGATACGCAGTATTTT	CASSLLAGGHTDTQYF
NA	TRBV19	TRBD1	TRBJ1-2	TGTGCCAGTAGTAACACAGGGGTTCGTGGCTATGGCTACACCTTC	CASSNTGVRGYGYTF
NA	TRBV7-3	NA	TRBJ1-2	TGTGCCAGCAGCTTAACCGGGGGTGGGCCCTATGGCTACACCTTC	CASSLTGGGPYGYTF
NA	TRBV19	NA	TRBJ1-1	TGTGCCAGTAGTCGGGACGCCTTGAACACTGAAGCTTTCTTT	CASSRDALNTEAFF
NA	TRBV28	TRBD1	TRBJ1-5	TGTGCCAGCAGTTTATCTCGGGCAGGGGGCCTGGGCAATCAGCCCCAGCATTTT	CASSLSRAGGLGNQPQHF
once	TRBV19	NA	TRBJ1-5	TGTGCCAGTAGTGAGGGTCAGCCCCAGCATTTT	CASSEGQPQHF
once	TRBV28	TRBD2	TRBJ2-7	TGTGCCAGCAGCGGACTAGCGGGGAGCTACGAGCAGTACTTC	CASSGLAGSYEQYF
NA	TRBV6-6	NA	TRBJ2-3	TGTGCCAGCACCCGAGGTTCTACAGATACGCAGTATTTT	CASTRGSTDTQYF
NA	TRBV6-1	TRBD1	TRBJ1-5	TGTGCCAGCAGTGAAGTTTTTGGGGGGACAGGGGCGAATCAGCCCCAGCATTTT	CASSEVFGGTGANQPQHF
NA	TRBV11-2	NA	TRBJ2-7	TGTGCCAGCAGCTTAAAGTCGGGAAGATTTTCCACCTACGAGCAGTACTTC	CASSLKSGRFSTYEQYF
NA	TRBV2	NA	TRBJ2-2	TGTGCCAGCAGTTGGAAGGGATCCGGGGAGCTGTTTTTT	CASSWKGSGELFF
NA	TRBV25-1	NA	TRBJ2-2	TGTGCCAGCAGTGAACGGGGGTTCGGGGAGCTGTTTTTT	CASSERGFGELFF
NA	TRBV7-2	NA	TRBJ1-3	TGTGCCAGCAGCTTAGCTGTCAGGCGGGAGTCTGGAAACACCATATATTTT	CASSLAVRRESGNTIYF
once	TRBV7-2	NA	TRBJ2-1	TGTGCCAGCAGCCCCCGACGGACCTCCGCCTACAATGAGCAGTTCTTC	CASSPRRTSAYNEQFF
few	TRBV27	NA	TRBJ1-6	TGTGCCAGCAGTTTGACAGTCTATAATTCACCCCTCCACTTT	CASSLTVYNSPLHF
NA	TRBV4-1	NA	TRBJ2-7	TGCGCCAGCAGCCAAGATCAGCTAGCCAGCTACGAGCAGTACTTC	CASSQDQLASYEQYF
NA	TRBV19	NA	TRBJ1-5	TGTGCCAGTAGTCCCCATCAGGGGTCGGGCAATCAGCCCCAGCATTTT	CASSPHQGSGNQPQHF
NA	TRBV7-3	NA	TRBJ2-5	TGTGCCAGCAGCTTAACGTCGACCCAGTACTTC	CASSLTSTQYF
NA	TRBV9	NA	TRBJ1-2	TGTGCCAGCAGCCGCGGGGGCAGTCGAGGCTATGGCTACACCTTC	CASSRGGSRGYGYTF
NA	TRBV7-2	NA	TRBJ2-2	TGTGCCAGCAGCTTAAAAGGGACCGGGGAGCTGTTTTTT	CASSLKGTGELFF
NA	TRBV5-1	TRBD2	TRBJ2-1	TGCGCCAGCAGCTTGGTCGCGGGGGGATCTTACAATGAGCAGTTCTTC	CASSLVAGGSYNEQFF
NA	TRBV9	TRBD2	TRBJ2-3	TGTGCCAGCAGCGGGGGACTAGCGGGGGGCACAGATACGCAGTATTTT	CASSGGLAGGTDTQYF
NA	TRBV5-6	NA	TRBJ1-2	TGTGCCAGCAGCTTTGGAACAGGTTACTATGGCTACACCTTC	CASSFGTGYYGYTF
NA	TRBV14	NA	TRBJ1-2	TGTGCCAGCAGCCAAGTCAGGGCAATTGGCTACACCTTC	CASSQVRAIGYTF
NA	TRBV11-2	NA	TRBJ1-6	TGTGCCAGCAGCCCACCCTCATCACCCCTCCACTTT	CASSPPSSPLHF
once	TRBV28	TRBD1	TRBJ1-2	TGTGCCAGCAGTGTACGACAGGGGTACTATGGCTACACCTTC	CASSVRQGYYGYTF
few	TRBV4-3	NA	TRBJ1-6	TGCGCCAGCAGCCTCCAAGGGGGTTCACCCCTCCACTTT	CASSLQGGSPLHF
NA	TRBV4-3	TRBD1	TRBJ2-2	TGCGCCAGCAGCCAAGGGACAGGGGGCGCGTCCGGGGAGCTGTTTTTT	CASSQGTGGASGELFF
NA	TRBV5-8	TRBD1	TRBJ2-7	TGTGCCAGCAGCTTGGGGGACAGGGGCAATTACGAGCAGTACTTC	CASSLGDRGNYEQYF
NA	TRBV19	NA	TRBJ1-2	TGTGCCAGTAACCCCACAGGGAAAGGGTATGGCTACACCTTC	CASNPTGKGYGYTF
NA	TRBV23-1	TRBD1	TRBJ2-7	TGCGCCAGGGAGACAGGGGCCCCGGGACTTACCTACGAGCAGTACTTC	CARETGAPGLTYEQYF
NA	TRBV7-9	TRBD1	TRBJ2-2	TGTGCCAGCAGACGGCAGGGGGCGGCCGGGGAGCTGTTTTTT	CASRRQGAAGELFF
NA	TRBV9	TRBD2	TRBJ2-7	TGTGCCAGCAGCTTCGGGACTAGCGGACTCTACGAGCAGTACTTC	CASSFGTSGLYEQYF
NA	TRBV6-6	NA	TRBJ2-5	TGTGCCACTAAGAGCGGGACAGATCCCTTGTACTTC	CATKSGTDPLYF
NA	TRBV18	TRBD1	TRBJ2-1	TGTGCCAGCTCACCTCGCGGCTCCGGGACAGGGGGCAATGAGCAGTTCTTC	CASSPRGSGTGGNEQFF
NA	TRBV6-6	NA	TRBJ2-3	TGTGCCAGCGCCCTAGAGGGGATCGCGACAGATACGCAGTATTTT	CASALEGIATDTQYF
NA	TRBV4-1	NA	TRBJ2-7	TGCGCCAGCAGCCACTCCGGGCCGCCCTACGAGCAGTACTTC	CASSHSGPPYEQYF